The 12 T cell receptor beta chains below come from one sample, sequenced in a study of T cell responses to AZD1222 COVID-19 vaccine. The table came from immunoSEQ multiplex PCR; TCRdb's copy has only in-frame clones and leaves some out. The data show 160,000 or so clones, 88% seen once. The source was peripheral blood, collected on day 0 of AZD1222 vaccination. These receptors came from an adult in good health.

The gene calls are TRBV18 and TRBJ1-6; 7 bases match TRBD1. The CDR3 extends over 13 amino acids. CDR1 and CDR2 (germline): KGHSH, LQKENI. V lost 8 bases, J lost 9 bases, and 7 bases stayed unmatched. CDR3 region: CASRQGTGSPLHF. CDR3 nucleotides: TGTGCCAGCAGACAGGGTACCGGTTCACCCCTCCACTTT.

The V call is TRBV5-6, the J call TRBJ2-4; D may be TRBD1 or TRBD2 (5 bases each). V gave up 5 bases and J gave up 9 bases, with 12 bases separating them. Germline V gene lookup returns CDR1 SGHDT and CDR2 YYEEEE. The CDR3 spans 12 residues. CDR3 amino acids: CASRGDMGIQYF. The CDR3 nucleotides read TGTGCCAGCAGGGGGGATATGGGCATTCAGTACTTC.

The chain uses TRBV10-3 and TRBJ2-7; D is tentatively TRBD1 or TRBD2 (5 bases each). Trimming stripped 11 bases from V and 2 bases from J, with 16 bases between. This CDR3 has 13 amino acids. The germline CDR1 and CDR2 sequences are ENHRY and SYGVKD. CDR3 residues: CAPRRGAAYEQYF. The DNA for the CDR3 is TGTGCCCCCAGGCGAGGGGCCGCCTACGAGCAGTACTTC.

This clone was seen only once. The rearrangement links TRBV5-1 to TRBJ2-5, with a weak D call TRBD1 (5 bases). Trimming cost V 5 bases and J 5 bases, with 16 bases left between them. Germline V lookup: CDR1 SGHRS, CDR2 YFSETQ. This CDR3 has 14 residues. CDR3 loop: CASSFNDRWETQYF. CDR3 coding DNA: TGCGCCAGCAGTTTCAACGACAGATGGGAGACCCAGTACTTC.

The J gene is TRBJ1-4, the V gene TRBV11-3; tentatively, D is TRBD1 (5 bases). The ends were cut back, 4 bases at V and 8 bases at J, with 14 bases in the middle. This CDR3 has 14 residues. Per germline, CDR1 SGHNT and CDR2 YENEEA. CDR3 in amino acids: CASSSPGRGEKLFF. The CDR3 DNA reads TGTGCCAGCAGCTCACCAGGGCGGGGGGAAAAACTGTTTTTT. The full variable domain, with the rest looked up from reference TRBV11-3 and TRBJ1-4, is EAGVVQSPRYKIIEKKQPVAFWCNPISGHNTLYWYLQNLGQGPELLIRYENEEAVDDSQLPKDRFSAERLKGVDSTLKIQPAELGDSAVYLCASSSPGRGEKLFFGSGTQLSVL.

J is TRBJ2-1 and V is TRBV5-1, with 10 bases aligning to TRBD2. The germline gives CDR1 SGHRS, CDR2 YFSETQ. V shed 3 bases, J shed 2 bases, and the junction held 14 bases outside the gene matches. The CDR3 sequence is 19 residues long. The CDR3 DNA reads TGCGCCAGCAGCTACACCGGGACTAGCGCCACCCTGCCCTACAATGAGCAGTTCTTC. It encodes CASSYTGTSATLPYNEQFF.

The V and J genes are TRBV7-9 and TRBJ2-1; 9 nucleotides match TRBD2. The germline V gene encodes CDR1 SEHNR and CDR2 FQNEAQ (reference sequence). The J segment lost 9 bases and the V segment lost 1 base, leaving 7 bases of the junction unmatched. This CDR3 is built from 15 residues. CDR3 nucleotides: TGTGCCAGCAGCTTAGTTGCGGGAGGGCCCACTGAGCAGTTCTTC. It yields the protein CASSLVAGGPTEQFF. The full variable domain, completed using reference TRBV7-9 and TRBJ2-1, is DTGVSQNPRHKITKRGQNVTFRCDPISEHNRLYWYRQTLGQGPEFLTYFQNEAQLEKSRLLSDRFSAERPKGSFSTLEIQRTEQGDSAMYLCASSLVAGGPTEQFFGPGTRLTVL.

The V and J genes are TRBV7-2 and TRBJ1-5, with a tentative D call TRBD1 (5 bases). The germline gives CDR1 SGHTA, CDR2 FQGNSA. This CDR3 region has 14 residues. V gave up 0 bases and J gave up 5 bases, with 8 bases separating them. The CDR3 is CASSLAGVDQPQHF. The CDR3 coding sequence is TGTGCCAGCAGCTTAGCAGGGGTGGATCAGCCCCAGCATTTT.

V and J are TRBV19 and TRBJ2-7, with TRBD2 matching 8 bases. In germline, CDR1 is LNHDA, CDR2 SQIVND (reference sequence). V was clipped by 5 bases and J by 5 bases; unmatched bases: 5. This CDR3 region has 13 residues. Here the CDR3 DNA reads TGTGCCAGTAGTCCCGGGAGGGGGGACGAGCAGTACTTC. Its protein product is CASSPGRGDEQYF.

J is TRBJ2-1 and V is TRBV19, with D maybe TRBD2 (6 bases). V lost 9 bases and J lost 10, with 31 bases in between. Per the germline V gene, CDR1 is LNHDA and CDR2 is SQIVND (reference sequence). The CDR3 length is 17 residues. The DNA of the CDR3 is TGTGCCAGCCGATTACCGGGGTTGGCGGGAACTCTGGGAGAGCAGTTCTTC. Translation gives CASRLPGLAGTLGEQFF.

The chain combines TRBV29-1 with TRBJ1-2; 9 bases map to TRBD1. This CDR3 is built from 12 residues. With V trimmed by 8 bases and J by 8 bases, 9 bases remained unmatched. CDR1 SQVTM and CDR2 ANQGSEA come from the germline V gene. The CDR3 sequence: CSLRTGVVGYTF. The CDR3 DNA sequence: TGCAGCCTGCGGACAGGGGTTGTGGGCTACACCTTC.

The rearrangement links TRBV7-8 to TRBJ1-1; the match to TRBD1 covers 7 bases. V trimming: 5 bases; J trimming: 10 bases; junction bases outside the gene matches: 7. Germline CDR1 reads SGHVS; CDR2 reads FQNEAQ. This CDR3 contains 12 residues. CDR3 protein: CASSRGGEVAFF. CDR3 in DNA: TGTGCCAGCAGCCGAGGGGGCGAGGTAGCTTTCTTT.